This TCR beta chain was recorded in a study of OX40 agonist ivuxolimab in advanced cancers. The protocol was immunoSEQ multiplex PCR, while the TCRdb copy is restricted to in-frame clones and leaves out a portion. The sample lists 75,000 to 90,000 clones; roughly 90% were seen once. CDR1 is SQVTM and CDR2 is ANQGSEA in the germline V gene. CDR3 length: 14 amino acids. The V and J ends lost 3 bases and 2 bases respectively, with 12 bases between them. V is TRBV29-1 and J is TRBJ2-3; D gene ambiguous. This TCR was sampled from an adult with an advanced solid tumor such as melanoma, head and neck, liver or kidney cancer. Specimen: CD4+ or CD8+ T cells sorted from blood, collected in a trial of the OX40 agonist ivuxolimab. CDR3 sequence reads: CSVEAGGDTDTQYF. The CDR3 bases are TGCAGCGTTGAGGCAGGTGGAGACACAGATACGCAGTATTTT.